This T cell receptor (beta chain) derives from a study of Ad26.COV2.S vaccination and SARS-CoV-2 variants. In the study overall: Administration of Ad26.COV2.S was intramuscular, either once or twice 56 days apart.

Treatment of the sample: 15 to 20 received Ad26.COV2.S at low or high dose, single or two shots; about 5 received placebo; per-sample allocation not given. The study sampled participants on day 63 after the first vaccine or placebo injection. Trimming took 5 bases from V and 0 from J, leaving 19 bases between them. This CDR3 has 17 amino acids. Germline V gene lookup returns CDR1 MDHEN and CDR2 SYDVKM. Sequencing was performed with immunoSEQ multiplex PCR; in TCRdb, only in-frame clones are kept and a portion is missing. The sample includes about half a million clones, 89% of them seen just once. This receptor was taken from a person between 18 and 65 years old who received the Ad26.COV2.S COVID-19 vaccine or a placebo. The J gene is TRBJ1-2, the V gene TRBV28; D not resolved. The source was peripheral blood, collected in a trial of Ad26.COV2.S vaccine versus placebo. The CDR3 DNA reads TGTGCCAGCAGTCTCCCCGGCTCAGGCCAAGCTAACTATGGCTACACCTTC. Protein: CASSLPGSGQANYGYTF.